These 23 T cell receptor beta chains originate from one sample sequenced in a study of response to subunit inactivated influenza vaccine. Each CDR3 protein is one row after TCRdb ran MiXCR on the RT-PCR reads. The data show more than 700,000 distinct CDR3 sequences, 21% seen once. Sample: PBMCs from blood, taken more than 4 days after vaccination. The receptors stem from a man aged 45-60 years who received an inactivated influenza vaccine.

The chain is built from TRBV7-3 and TRBJ2-1, with no clear D. The germline V gene has CDR1 SGHTA and CDR2 FQGTGA. The germline V and J ends were trimmed by 0 bases and 8 bases, with 8 bases remaining between them. The CDR3 extends over 13 amino acids. CDR3 sequence: CASSLTYSHEQFF. The CDR3 bases are TGTGCCAGCAGCTTAACTTATAGCCATGAGCAGTTCTTC.

This clonotype was observed a few times. The chain recombines TRBV4-2 with TRBJ1-4, with unresolved D. The V gene lost 0 bases and the J gene lost 7 bases, with 18 bases spanning the gap. Germline CDR1 LGHNA, CDR2 YNFKEQ. The CDR3 covers 17 residues. CDR3 loop: CASSQDPDSLGGEKLFF. CDR3 bases: TGTGCCAGCAGCCAAGATCCCGATTCCCTAGGCGGTGAAAAACTGTTTTTT.

The chain joins TRBV7-8 to TRBJ2-7, with 7 bases fitting TRBD1. The CDR3 is 14 amino acids. Germline CDR1 reads SGHVS; CDR2 reads FQNEAQ. Trimming cost V 5 bases and J 5 bases; bases outside gene matches: 9. CDR3 loop: CASSADRAMNEQYF. The CDR3 DNA sequence: TGTGCCAGCAGCGCCGACAGGGCGATGAACGAGCAGTACTTC.

The table lists this clonotype with a few counts. The CDR3 region has the DNA TGCAGCGTTGAAGGTTTGGGACCGACCTACGAGCAGTACTTC. Protein sequence: CSVEGLGPTYEQYF. The rearrangement uses TRBV29-1 and TRBJ2-7; D could derive from TRBD1 or TRBD2 (5 bases each). Germline-derived CDR1 and CDR2 are SQVTM and ANQGSEA. This CDR3 has 14 amino acids. With 1 base removed from V and 2 bases from J, the gap between germline ends came to 12 bases.

This clonotype was seen repeatedly, ten times or more. The V and J genes are TRBV7-6 and TRBJ2-2; a weak D match, TRBD2 (5 bases). Trimming stripped 5 bases from V and 1 base from J, with 20 bases between. The CDR3 has 18 residues. The germline gives CDR1 SGHVS, CDR2 FNYEAQ. CDR3 residues: CASSRTAGNRVNTGELFF. The CDR3 coding sequence is TGTGCCAGCAGCCGAACCGCCGGGAATAGGGTGAACACCGGGGAGCTGTTTTTT.

This clonotype was seen only a few times. Mismatch with germline at one junction end may stem from a read error. J is TRBJ1-3 and V is TRBV7-9; D call uncertain. Germline CDR1 is SEHNR and CDR2 is FQNEAQ (reference sequence). The CDR3 contains 11 residues. The CDR3 protein is CASSYLHMVTF. CDR3 DNA: TGTGCCAGCAGCTACCTACACATGGTAACCTTT.

This chain uses TRBV5-1 with TRBJ2-5; D is unclear. The V gene's germline CDR1 is SGHRS and CDR2 YFSETQ. The V and J ends lost 4 bases and 3 bases respectively, with 16 bases between them. This CDR3 is 15 amino acids long. The CDR3 coding sequence is TGCGCCAGCAGCCGGCGAGAAGGGCGGAAAGAGACCCAGTACTTC. Its protein is CASSRREGRKETQYF.

The V and J genes are TRBV4-3 and TRBJ2-1; D uncertain. In germline, CDR1 is LGHNA, CDR2 YSLEER. Deletions cut 0 bases from V and 1 base from J, with 7 bases between. The CDR3 contains 15 residues. Here the CDR3 reads CASSQDFRSYNEQFF. CDR3 nucleotide sequence: TGCGCCAGCAGCCAAGATTTCCGGTCCTACAATGAGCAGTTCTTC.

This chain uses TRBV6-6 with TRBJ2-3; the D gene is possibly TRBD1 (6 bases). V was shortened by 6 bases and J by 3 bases, with 10 bases between the two germline ends. The CDR3 is 13 amino acids. Germline V gene sequence: CDR1 MNHNY, CDR2 SVGAGI (reference sequence). In nucleotides, the CDR3 is TGTGCCAGCAGCGGACAGCTTACAGATACGCAGTATTTT. It translates to CASSGQLTDTQYF.

At least ten counts were recorded for this clonotype. The chain carries TRBV5-5 and TRBJ1-5; 8 bases map to TRBD1. The CDR3 sequence is 14 residues long. Germline V gene data show CDR1 as SGHKS and CDR2 as YYEKEE (reference sequence). V gave up 3 bases and J gave up 7 bases; unmatched junction bases: 6. For the CDR3, the DNA is TGTGCCAGCAGCTATGGACAGGGCCTCCAGCCCCAGCATTTT. Protein sequence: CASSYGQGLQPQHF.

This sequence joins TRBV20-1 and TRBJ2-7; 15 bases align to TRBD2. This CDR3 spans 16 amino acids. Germline V lookup: CDR1 DFQATT, CDR2 SNEGSKA (reference sequence). This chain's CDR3 is CSYFDPGLAGGYEQYF. Here the CDR3 DNA reads TGCAGCTATTTTGATCCGGGACTAGCGGGGGGCTACGAGCAGTACTTC.

The genes are TRBV3-1 and TRBJ2-6; no reliable D call. V lost 4 bases and J lost 1, with 8 bases in between. Germline V CDR1 and CDR2: LGHDT, YNNKEL (reference sequence). The CDR3 is made up of 15 amino acids. In DNA form, the CDR3 reads TGTGCCAGCAGCCTCGACATGTCTGGGGCCAACGTCCTGACTTTC. Encoded protein: CASSLDMSGANVLTF.

V and J are TRBV7-8 and TRBJ2-1; 8 positions match TRBD2. The CDR3 runs to 16 residues. Losses at the gene ends were 5 bases for V and 12 bases for J; bases not matched to a gene: 18. Per germline, CDR1 SGHVS and CDR2 FQNEAQ. CDR3 DNA sequence: TGTGCCAGCAGCCTAGGGTCCAGCGGGGGCCAGAGGAGGCAGTTCTTC. Encoded protein: CASSLGSSGGQRRQFF.

The CDR3 DNA reads as TGCAGCGTTGATTCTTCTGAGCAGTTCTTC. This codes for CSVDSSEQFF. The chain has TRBV29-1 and TRBJ2-1; D ambiguous. Trimming shortened V by 3 bases and J by 9 bases, and 6 bases separated the two germline ends. CDR3 size: 10 residues. CDR1 and CDR2 (germline): SQVTM, ANQGSEA.

The rearrangement joins TRBV24-1 to TRBJ1-1; no clear D. The CDR3 has 13 amino acids. Germline CDR1 KGHDR, CDR2 SFDVKD. V lost 4 bases to trimming and J lost 4 bases, with 9 bases between them. The CDR3 is CATSEAGGTEAFF. CDR3 in DNA: TGTGCCACCAGTGAGGCCGGAGGCACTGAAGCTTTCTTT.

The chain recombines TRBV20-1 with TRBJ2-1, with TRBD2 matching over 10 bases. CDR3 length equals 12 residues. The ends lost 6 bases at V and 9 bases at J; junction bases unmatched: 5. Per the germline V gene, CDR1 is DFQATT and CDR2 is SNEGSKA (reference sequence). The CDR3 region is CSARVAGGEQFF. The CDR3, as DNA: TGCAGTGCCCGGGTAGCGGGAGGTGAGCAGTTCTTC.

There are a few counts of this clonotype. DNA for the CDR3: TGCGCCAGCAGCTACCCAAAGGGACTAGCGGGGACTGCATACAATGAGCAGTTCTTC. Translation: CASSYPKGLAGTAYNEQFF. The rearrangement joins TRBV5-1 to TRBJ2-1, with TRBD2 identical over 13 bases. Germline V gene lookup returns CDR1 SGHRS and CDR2 YFSETQ. The trim removed 3 bases at V and 4 bases at J, leaving 13 bases unmatched. This CDR3 contains 19 residues. Based on the CDR3 plus reference TRBV5-1 and TRBJ2-1, the full variable domain is KAGVTQTPRYLIKTRGQQVTLSCSPISGHRSVSWYQQTPGQGLQFLFEYFSETQRNKGNFPGRFSGRQFSNSRSEMNVSTLELGDSALYLCASSYPKGLAGTAYNEQFFGPGTRLTVL.

This clonotype was counted a few times. The genes are TRBV6-1 and TRBJ1-1, with TRBD1 matching over 7 bases. The junction had 12 bases not matched to a gene; V was cut back by 6 bases and J by 5 bases. Germline CDR1 MNHNS, CDR2 SASEGT. This CDR3 is built from 15 residues. CDR3 bases: TGTGCCAGCAGCCCCTACGCAGGGGGGGGGACTGAAGCTTTCTTT. Its translation: CASSPYAGGGTEAFF.

Comments on this clonotype: This clone may be a read error of a much larger clone one base away. The chain joins TRBV10-3 to TRBJ2-5; 9 nucleotides align to TRBD1. CDR3 length: 15 residues. V lost 7 bases and J lost 1; bases outside the gene matches: 7. CDR1 ENHRY and CDR2 SYGVKD come from the germline V gene. The CDR3 bases are TGTGCCATCACTCCGACAGGGGGTCGCCAAGAGACCCAGTACTTC. Protein: CAITPTGGRQETQYF.

The chain has TRBV20-1 and TRBJ2-1; no clear D gene. The J call could be wrong; TRBJ2-7 is a better fit for the DNA end. The CDR3 is 10 amino acids. Germline CDR1 DFQATT, CDR2 SNEGSKA (reference sequence). The CDR3 DNA sequence: TGCAGTGCAAAGATAAATGAGCAGTACTTC. Encoded protein: CSAKINEQYF.

The chain is built from TRBV20-1 and TRBJ2-1; possibly TRBD2 for D (5 bases). Germline CDR1 DFQATT, CDR2 SNEGSKA (reference sequence). V was clipped by 3 bases and J by 3 bases, with 6 bases between them. This CDR3 has 12 amino acids. The CDR3 nucleotides read TGCAGTGCTAGCGGGGACTACAATGAGCAGTTCTTC. Translating it yields CSASGDYNEQFF.

V and J are TRBV25-1 and TRBJ2-5; D is ambiguous. The CDR3 extends over 13 amino acids. Germline assignment: CDR1 MGHDK and CDR2 SYGVNS. Trimming took 2 bases from V and 3 from J, leaving 7 bases between them. The CDR3 DNA follows: TGTGCCAGCAGTGAAGGCCAGAAAGAGACCCAGTACTTC. It specifies CASSEGQKETQYF.

This chain connects TRBV18 to TRBJ2-7; 9 bases are shared with TRBD2. Germline CDR1 is KGHSH and CDR2 is LQKENI. V shed 3 bases, J shed 0 bases, and the junction held 6 bases outside the gene matches. The CDR3 extends over 16 amino acids. In nucleotides, the CDR3 is TGTGCCAGCTCACCGCGGGGGGGACAGAGCTCCTACGAGCAGTACTTC. This gives the protein CASSPRGGQSSYEQYF.